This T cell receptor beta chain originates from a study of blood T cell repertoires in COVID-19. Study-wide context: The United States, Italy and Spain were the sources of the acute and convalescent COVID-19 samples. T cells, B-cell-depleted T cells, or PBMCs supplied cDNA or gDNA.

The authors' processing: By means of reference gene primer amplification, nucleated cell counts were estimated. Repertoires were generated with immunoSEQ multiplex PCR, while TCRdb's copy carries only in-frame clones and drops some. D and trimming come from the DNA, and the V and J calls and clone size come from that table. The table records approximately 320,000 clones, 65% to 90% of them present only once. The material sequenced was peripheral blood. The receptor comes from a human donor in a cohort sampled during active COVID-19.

The CDR3 spells CASSILGQRYGYTF. DNA of the CDR3: TGTGCCAGCAGCATCCTAGGACAGCGATATGGCTACACCTTC. The chain joins TRBV5-6 to TRBJ1-2; a weak D match, TRBD1 (6 bases). From germline, CDR1 is SGHDT and CDR2 YYEEEE. Trimming cost V 4 bases and J 5 bases, with 15 bases left between them. The CDR3 runs to 14 residues.